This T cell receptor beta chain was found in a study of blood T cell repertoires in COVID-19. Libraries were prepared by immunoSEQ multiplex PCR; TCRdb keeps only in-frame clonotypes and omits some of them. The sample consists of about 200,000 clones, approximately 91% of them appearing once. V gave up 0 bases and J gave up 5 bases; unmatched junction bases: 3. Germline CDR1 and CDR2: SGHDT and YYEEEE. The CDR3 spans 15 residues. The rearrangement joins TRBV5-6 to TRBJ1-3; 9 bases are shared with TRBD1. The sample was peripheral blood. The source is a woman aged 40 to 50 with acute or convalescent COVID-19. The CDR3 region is CASSLAGQGRNTIYF. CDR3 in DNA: TGTGCCAGCAGCTTGGCGGGACAGGGCAGAAACACCATATATTTT.